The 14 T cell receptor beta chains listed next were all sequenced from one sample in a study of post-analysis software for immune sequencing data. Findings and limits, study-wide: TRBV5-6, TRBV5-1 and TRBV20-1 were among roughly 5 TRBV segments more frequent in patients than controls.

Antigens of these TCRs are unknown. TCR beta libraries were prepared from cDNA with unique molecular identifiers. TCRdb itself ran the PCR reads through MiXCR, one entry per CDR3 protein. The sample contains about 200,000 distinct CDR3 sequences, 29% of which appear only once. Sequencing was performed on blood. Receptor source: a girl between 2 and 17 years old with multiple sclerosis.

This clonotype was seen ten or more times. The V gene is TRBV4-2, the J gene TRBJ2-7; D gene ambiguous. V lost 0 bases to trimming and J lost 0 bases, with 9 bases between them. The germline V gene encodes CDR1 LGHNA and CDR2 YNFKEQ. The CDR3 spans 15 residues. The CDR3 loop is CASSQDVAGSYEQYF. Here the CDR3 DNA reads TGTGCCAGCAGCCAAGATGTGGCAGGCTCCTACGAGCAGTACTTC.

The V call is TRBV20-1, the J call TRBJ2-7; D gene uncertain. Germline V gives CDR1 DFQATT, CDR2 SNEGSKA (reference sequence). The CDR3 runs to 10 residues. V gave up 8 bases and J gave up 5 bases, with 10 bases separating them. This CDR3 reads CSRIAHEQYF. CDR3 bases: TGCAGTCGGATAGCCCACGAGCAGTACTTC.

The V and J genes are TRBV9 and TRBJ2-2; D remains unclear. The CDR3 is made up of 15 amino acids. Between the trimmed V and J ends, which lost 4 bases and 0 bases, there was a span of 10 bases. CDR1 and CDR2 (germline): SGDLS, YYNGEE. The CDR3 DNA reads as TGTGCCAGCAGCACCACGGCCGCGAACACCGGGGAGCTGTTTTTT. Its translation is CASSTTAANTGELFF.

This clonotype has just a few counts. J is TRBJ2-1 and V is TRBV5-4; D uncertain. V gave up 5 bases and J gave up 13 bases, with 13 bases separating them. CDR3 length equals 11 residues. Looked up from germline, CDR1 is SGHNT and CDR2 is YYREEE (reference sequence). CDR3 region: CASSVGLTQFF. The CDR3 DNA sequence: TGTGCCAGCAGTGTCGGGCTGACACAGTTCTTC.

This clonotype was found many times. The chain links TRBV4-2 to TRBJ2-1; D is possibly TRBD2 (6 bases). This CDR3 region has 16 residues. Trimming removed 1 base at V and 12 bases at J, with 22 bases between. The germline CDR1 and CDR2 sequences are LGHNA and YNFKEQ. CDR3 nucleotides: TGTGCCAGCAGCCAAGCTCGCGGGGAAGCCCGGGGGTTGCAGTTCTTC. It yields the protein CASSQARGEARGLQFF.

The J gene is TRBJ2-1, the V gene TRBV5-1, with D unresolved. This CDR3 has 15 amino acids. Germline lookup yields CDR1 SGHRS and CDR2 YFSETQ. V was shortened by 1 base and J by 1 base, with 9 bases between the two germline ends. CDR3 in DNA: TGCGCCAGCAGCTTGCAAATAGGGTCCTACAATGAGCAGTTCTTC. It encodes CASSLQIGSYNEQFF.

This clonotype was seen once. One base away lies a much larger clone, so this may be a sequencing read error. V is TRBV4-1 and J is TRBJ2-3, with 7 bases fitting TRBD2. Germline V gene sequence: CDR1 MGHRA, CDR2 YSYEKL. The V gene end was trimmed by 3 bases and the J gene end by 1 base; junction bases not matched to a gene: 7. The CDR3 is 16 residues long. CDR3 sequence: CASSQRVGGGTDTQYF. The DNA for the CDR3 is TGCGCCAGCAGCCAGCGAGTGGGGGGGGGCACAGATACGCAGTATTTT.

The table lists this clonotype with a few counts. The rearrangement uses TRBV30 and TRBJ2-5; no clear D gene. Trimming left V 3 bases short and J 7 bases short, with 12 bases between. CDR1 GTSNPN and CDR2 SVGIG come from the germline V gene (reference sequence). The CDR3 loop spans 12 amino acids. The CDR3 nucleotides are TGTGCCTGGAGCGTAGAGTCGGGGACCCAGTACTTC. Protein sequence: CAWSVESGTQYF.

The CDR3 bases are TGTGCCAGCGAGCAAGAGACCCAGTACTTC. It encodes CASEQETQYF. V is TRBV28 and J is TRBJ2-5; D is undetermined. The V end lost 8 bases, the J end lost 2 bases, and 3 bases lay between the germline ends. Germline CDR1 reads MDHEN; CDR2 reads SYDVKM. CDR3 length: 10 amino acids.

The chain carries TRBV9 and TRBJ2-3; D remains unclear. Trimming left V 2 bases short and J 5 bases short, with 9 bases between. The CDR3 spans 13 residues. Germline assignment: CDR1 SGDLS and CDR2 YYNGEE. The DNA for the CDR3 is TGTGCCAGCAGCGTGGAAGGAAAAGATACGCAGTATTTT. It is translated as CASSVEGKDTQYF.

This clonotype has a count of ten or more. The CDR3 loop reads CSDSWGAFF. The CDR3, as DNA: TGCAGCGACTCTTGGGGAGCTTTCTTT. The chain couples TRBV29-1 to TRBJ1-1; D is ambiguous. The CDR3 is made up of 9 amino acids. V lost 7 bases, J lost 10 bases, and 10 bases lay in between. Germline loops: CDR1 SQVTM, CDR2 ANQGSEA.

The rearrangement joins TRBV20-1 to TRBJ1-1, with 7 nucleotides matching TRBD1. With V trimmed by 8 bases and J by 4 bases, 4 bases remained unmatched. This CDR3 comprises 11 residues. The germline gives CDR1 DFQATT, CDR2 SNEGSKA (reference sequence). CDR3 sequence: CSFHRGTEAFF. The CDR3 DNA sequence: TGCAGTTTCCACAGGGGCACTGAAGCTTTCTTT.

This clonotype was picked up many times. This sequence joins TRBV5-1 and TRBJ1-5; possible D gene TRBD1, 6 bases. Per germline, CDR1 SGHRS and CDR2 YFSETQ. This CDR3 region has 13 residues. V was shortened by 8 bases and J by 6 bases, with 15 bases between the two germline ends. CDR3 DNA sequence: TGCGCCAGAGGACGACAGGAGGGTCAGCCCCAGCATTTT. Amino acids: CARGRQEGQPQHF.

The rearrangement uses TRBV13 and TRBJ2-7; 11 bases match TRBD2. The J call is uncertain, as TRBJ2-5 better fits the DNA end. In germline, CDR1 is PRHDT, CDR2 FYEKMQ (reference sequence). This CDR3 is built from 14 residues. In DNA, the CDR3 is TGTGCCAGCAGCCCACGGACTAGCGGGGAGACCCAGTACTTC. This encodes CASSPRTSGETQYF.